This T cell receptor beta chain was sequenced for a study of T-cell reconstitution after alpha-beta-depleted transplantation in children (dated by TCRdb to the mid-2010s). Study-level background: The study quantitatively tracked T-cell immune reconstitution after TCRalphabeta/CD19-depleted allogeneic hematopoietic cell transplantation in children using TCR repertoire profiling.

Remarks on this clonotype: Its antigen is not yet known. No base qualities exist here, and no much larger clone lies one base off it.

The germline ends are 13 bases apart after V is trimmed by 2 bases and J by 6 bases. Per the germline V gene (reference sequence), LGHDT is the CDR1 and YNNKEL is the CDR2. The CDR3 runs 14 amino acids, cysteine and phenylalanine included. The retained sequence is limited to the CDR3, 42 bases, with the frame set at the first base. The library was built by means of PCR. Sequencing relied on an Illumina HiSeq 2500. TCR libraries were prepared with molecular barcoding, using unique molecular identifiers to normalize TCRbeta repertoire quantification. Starting from the raw public reads, TCRdb applied fastp trimming at Q25, assembled clones with MiXCR and retained in-frame beta chains. Each CDR3 protein gets just one entry, which takes the most common genes and DNA from the rows behind it. Counted in this sample were about 640,000 distinct CDR3 sequences; approximately 15% of them appeared once. The ten biggest clones cover 0.8% to 1.1% of the sample.

The clonotype comes from a human donor who donated a stem cell graft to a child with acute myeloid leukemia. The rearrangement combines TRBV3-1 with TRBJ1-2; possibly the D gene is TRBD1, per 5 matching bases. The input for sequencing was PBMCs from the stem cell graft donor, taken from the stem cell graft. The base sequence is TGTGCCAGCAGCCAACTATCGACAGAGAATGGCTACACCTTC. Its translation is CASSQLSTENGYTF.